The 8 T cell receptor beta chains presented below share a single source sample, sequenced in a study of T cell changes during pregnancy in multiple sclerosis. Sequencing used immunoSEQ multiplex PCR; TCRdb keeps in-frame clones, though not all of them. The profile shows roughly 120,000 clones, approximately 94% of them singletons. The source was peripheral blood, collected before pregnancy. The receptors stem from a female donor with multiple sclerosis, enrolled in a pregnancy study.

The chain combines TRBV5-1 with TRBJ2-1, with 8 bases fitting TRBD2. The V gene's germline CDR1 is SGHRS and CDR2 YFSETQ. The CDR3 loop spans 16 amino acids. The trim removed 0 bases at V and 1 base at J, leaving 3 bases unmatched. The CDR3 loop is CASSLDSGGSYNEQFF. The CDR3 DNA reads as TGCGCCAGCAGCTTGGATTCGGGGGGGTCCTACAATGAGCAGTTCTTC.

This CDR3 reads CASSWAGLYTDTQYF. The CDR3 nucleotides are TGTGCCAGTAGTTGGGCAGGCCTATACACAGATACGCAGTATTTT. The chain couples TRBV19 to TRBJ2-3; D gene ambiguous. Germline CDR1 reads LNHDA; CDR2 reads SQIVND (reference sequence). Trimming shortened V by 5 bases and J by 2 bases, and 14 bases separated the two germline ends. This CDR3 spans 15 amino acids.

The chain combines TRBV6-1 with TRBJ1-6; D not resolved. Trimming stripped 6 bases from V and 0 bases from J, with 6 bases between. CDR1 is MNHNS, CDR2 SASEGT, per germline. The CDR3 totals 14 residues. This CDR3 is CASRQSSYNSPLHF. In DNA, the CDR3 is TGTGCCAGCAGACAGAGCTCCTATAATTCACCCCTCCACTTT.

This chain links TRBV10-3 with TRBJ2-7, with 12 bases identical to TRBD1. This CDR3 is built from 19 residues. Germline V CDR1 and CDR2: ENHRY, SYGVKD. The V segment lost 4 bases and the J segment 1 base; nucleotides outside the gene matches: 14. The chain's CDR3 is CAISARDRGPRQGSYEQYF. The CDR3 DNA follows: TGTGCCATCAGTGCCCGGGACAGGGGGCCCCGACAAGGGTCCTACGAGCAGTACTTC.

The rearrangement uses TRBV7-9 and TRBJ1-2; D may be TRBD1 (6 bases). V dropped 1 base and J dropped 4 bases, with 13 bases sitting between them. Germline V lookup: CDR1 SEHNR, CDR2 FQNEAQ (reference sequence). This CDR3 contains 15 residues. As DNA, the CDR3 is TGTGCCAGCAGCTTAGTGGACAGCTTATTCTATGGCTACACCTTC. This sequence encodes CASSLVDSLFYGYTF.

The V gene is TRBV7-9, the J gene TRBJ1-3; no reliable D call. Germline V gene data show CDR1 as SEHNR and CDR2 as FQNEAQ (reference sequence). The CDR3 is 15 residues long. With 3 bases removed from V and 3 bases from J, the gap between germline ends came to 12 bases. CDR3 DNA sequence: TGTGCCAGCAGCTTTGGAGGGCTTGTTGGAAACACCATATATTTT. Protein product: CASSFGGLVGNTIYF.

The J gene is TRBJ2-1, the V gene TRBV7-3; D is possibly TRBD2 (6 bases). The CDR3 runs to 15 residues. Trimming left V 2 bases short and J 0 bases short, with 8 bases between. Germline V CDR1 and CDR2: SGHTA, FQGTGA. CDR3 in DNA: TGTGCCAGCAGCTTATACGGGAGCTCCTACAATGAGCAGTTCTTC. It yields the protein CASSLYGSSYNEQFF.

The chain uses TRBV7-7 and TRBJ2-2; TRBD1 is a possible D gene (6 bases). Trimming cost V 1 base and J 0 bases, with 9 bases left between them. The germline V gene has CDR1 SSHAT and CDR2 FNYEAQ (reference sequence). The CDR3 covers 16 residues. The CDR3 DNA is TGTGCCAGCAGCTTAGAAGCAGGGGCGAACACCGGGGAGCTGTTTTTT. Its protein product is CASSLEAGANTGELFF.